A single sample is the source of the 5 T cell receptor beta chains below, sequenced in a study of CXCR3-negative and CXCR3-positive naive CD8 T cells. Via 5' RACE with UMI labels, TRB cDNA libraries were prepared. TCRdb reprocessed the 5' RACE reads and stores each CDR3 protein as one record, lacking DNA. Recorded for this sample: some 130,000 distinct CDR3 sequences. Sequencing was carried out using naive CXCR3- CD8+ T cells from blood. Subset in this sample: CD45RO-CCR7+CD27+CD95- naive CD8+ T cells lacking CXCR3 (TNR3-). The receptors derive from a human donor in good health. Some clones in this sample may be carry-over from other donors' samples.

The J gene is TRBJ1-2, the V gene TRBV7-9; with no DNA, the TCRdb D assignment of TRBD1 cannot be verified. The CDR3 is made up of 15 amino acids. Germline-derived CDR1 and CDR2 are SEHNR and FQNEAQ (reference sequence). CDR3 sequence: CASSTDRNFNYGYTF.

The chain couples TRBV7-3 to TRBJ2-1; TCRdb reports TRBD2, a call that lacks DNA to check it against. CDR3 length equals 12 residues. Germline V lookup: CDR1 SGHTA, CDR2 FQGTGA. The CDR3 loop reads CASSPGTSEQFF. The whole variable domain, remainder taken from reference TRBV7-3 and TRBJ2-1, is GAGVSQTPSNKVTEKGKYVELRCDPISGHTALYWYRQSLGQGPEFLIYFQGTGAADDSGLPNDRFFAVRPEGSVSTLKIQRTERGDSAVYLCASSPGTSEQFFGPGTRLTVL.

V gene TRBV7-9 combines with J gene TRBJ2-4; TCRdb indicates TRBD1, and absent DNA this call remains unverified. The CDR3 is made up of 15 amino acids. Germline assignment: CDR1 SEHNR and CDR2 FQNEAQ (reference sequence). The CDR3 loop reads CASSPASGRKNIQYF.

The V gene is TRBV29-1, the J gene TRBJ2-7; TCRdb proposes TRBD2, but this gene call is untestable without DNA. From germline, CDR1 is SQVTM and CDR2 ANQGSEA. The CDR3 sequence is 13 residues long. The CDR3 protein is CSVEAPPHYEQYF.

V and J are TRBV29-1 and TRBJ1-2; TCRdb proposes TRBD1, but this gene call is untestable without DNA. The V gene's germline CDR1 is SQVTM and CDR2 ANQGSEA. The CDR3 length is 13 residues. Here the CDR3 reads CSVEVDRSYGYTF.